This T cell receptor (beta chain) was found in a study of identifying expanded T cells in peripheral blood. As to this clone: Its specificity is not known.

Healthy donors had no documented immune events, such as infections, while sampled. This CDR3 comprises 13 residues. Per germline, CDR1 SGHDT and CDR2 YYEEEE. V lost 7 bases to trimming and J lost 1 base, with 11 bases between them. TCRdb keeps only in-frame clones here, not all; method: immunoSEQ multiplex PCR. The sample lists about 110,000 clones, about 87% occurring once. Study-wide results and limits: Across healthy donors, higher total template counts meant significantly greater approximately two-week count variance. Differentially abundant clones: about 1.3 between replicates, around 16 at two to three weeks, more than 18 at four.

The sample comprised blood. The rearrangement links TRBV5-6 to TRBJ1-2; TRBD1 is a possible D gene (6 bases). The origin of this receptor is a person aged 18 to 75 in good health. CDR3 region: CASGGPRNYGYTF. The CDR3 DNA reads TGTGCCAGCGGGGGGCCCCGTAACTATGGCTACACCTTC.